Shown below are 15 T cell receptor beta chains from a single sample sequenced in a study of cytomegalovirus exposure and HLA in healthy donors. It was with 60 Vbeta and 13 Jbeta primers that the PCR ran. Only in-frame clones appear in the TCRdb table, and some are missing; sequencing was by immunoSEQ multiplex PCR. Here the sample spans under 200,000 clones, 65% to 85% being singletons. Sequencing was done on a sample of PBMCs. The source of these receptors is a male donor in good health and CMV-seropositive.

This clone was detected only once. The rearrangement links TRBV28 to TRBJ2-3; D ambiguous. Germline V gene sequence: CDR1 MDHEN, CDR2 SYDVKM. CDR3 size: 12 residues. The germline V and J ends were trimmed by 6 bases and 6 bases, with 10 bases remaining between them. The CDR3 region is CASSSQVDTQYF. CDR3 nucleotide sequence: TGTGCCAGCAGCAGTCAGGTGGATACGCAGTATTTT.

The chain uses TRBV6-4 and TRBJ2-7, with 7 bases lining up with TRBD2. The length of the CDR3 is 14 residues. Germline V lookup: CDR1 MRHNA, CDR2 SNTAGT. Germline trimming cut 6 bases from V and 2 bases from J; bases unmatched to any gene: 7. CDR3 nucleotides: TGTGCCAGCAGCAGAACGGGAGGAACCTACGAGCAGTACTTC. It codes for CASSRTGGTYEQYF.

The count of this clone is one. The chain recombines TRBV6-1 with TRBJ2-2; TRBD1 agrees at 9 bases. Germline CDR1 is MNHNS and CDR2 is SASEGT. CDR3 size: 15 residues. J gave up 3 bases and V 6 bases, and 5 bases lay outside the gene matches. CDR3 region: CASSRDRVDTGELFF. The CDR3 DNA sequence: TGTGCCAGCAGCCGGGACAGGGTTGACACCGGGGAGCTGTTTTTT.

The V and J genes are TRBV5-4 and TRBJ2-7, with 11 bases matching TRBD2. CDR1 is SGHNT and CDR2 is YYREEE in the germline V gene (reference sequence). The CDR3 consists of 14 residues. Trimming at V came to 2 bases and at J to 3 bases, leaving 1 base not matched to a gene. DNA for the CDR3: TGTGCCAGCAGCTTTGGACTAGCGGGCTACGAGCAGTACTTC. Its protein product is CASSFGLAGYEQYF.

The chain uses TRBV4-3 and TRBJ2-1; a possible D gene is TRBD1 (6 bases). Germline V gene data show CDR1 as LGHNA and CDR2 as YSLEER. Trimming left V 4 bases short and J 6 bases short, with 10 bases between. This CDR3 is 13 amino acids long. CDR3 loop: CASSLQGPNEQFF. CDR3 nucleotides: TGCGCCAGCAGCCTGCAGGGGCCCAATGAGCAGTTCTTC.

A few counts support this clone. The chain is built from TRBV5-6 and TRBJ2-1, with 14 nucleotides matching TRBD2. Trimming cost V 0 bases and J 6 bases; bases outside gene matches: 5. The V gene's germline CDR1 is SGHDT and CDR2 YYEEEE. CDR3 size: 17 residues. In DNA, the CDR3 is TGTGCCAGCAGCTTGGGAGGACTAGCGGGAGGACCCAATGAGCAGTTCTTC. Translating gives CASSLGGLAGGPNEQFF.

This chain links TRBV5-5 with TRBJ2-7, with 9 bases aligning to TRBD2. CDR1 is SGHKS, CDR2 YYEKEE, per germline (reference sequence). The CDR3 spans 14 residues. After removal of 4 bases from V and 0 bases from J, the junction contained 2 bases not matched to a gene. The CDR3 DNA sequence: TGTGCCAGCAGCAAGACTAGCGGCTCCTACGAGCAGTACTTC. This sequence encodes CASSKTSGSYEQYF.

The chain links TRBV6-5 to TRBJ2-3, with 7 bases matching TRBD2. The germline V gene has CDR1 MNHEY and CDR2 SVGAGI. With 2 bases clipped from V and 4 bases from J, the junction kept 9 bases outside the gene matches. This CDR3 contains 16 residues. CDR3 DNA: TGTGCCAGCAGTTACCGAGGCGGGAGTGGGGCAGATACGCAGTATTTT. Its protein product is CASSYRGGSGADTQYF.

This chain links TRBV2 with TRBJ1-1; a possible D gene is TRBD1 (6 bases). The germline V gene encodes CDR1 SNHLY and CDR2 FYNNEI. V was shortened by 7 bases and J by 2 bases, with 14 bases between the two germline ends. The CDR3 covers 14 residues. The CDR3 DNA reads as TGTGCCAGCAATCGGGACACAACAAACACTGAAGCTTTCTTT. It codes for CASNRDTTNTEAFF.

This chain uses TRBV7-2 with TRBJ2-5; perhaps TRBD2 as D (7 bases). This CDR3 is built from 15 residues. Per the germline V gene, CDR1 is SGHTA and CDR2 is FQGNSA. Trimming pared 4 bases from V and 5 bases from J, leaving 17 bases between. The DNA of the CDR3 is TGTGCCAGCAGCTCACGTGGGGGGGCGCGGGAGACCCAGTACTTC. As protein: CASSSRGGARETQYF. Together with reference TRBV7-2 and TRBJ2-5, the CDR3 gives the full variable domain: GAGVSQSPSNKVTEKGKDVELRCDPISGHTALYWYRQSLGQGLEFLIYFQGNSAPDKSGLPSDRFSAERTGGSVSTLTIQRTQQEDSAVYLCASSSRGGARETQYFGPGTRLLVL.

The V and J genes are TRBV18 and TRBJ2-5; 7 nucleotides line up with TRBD2. Germline loops: CDR1 KGHSH, CDR2 LQKENI. With 8 bases clipped from V and 0 bases from J, the junction kept 15 bases outside the gene matches. The CDR3 is 17 residues long. The CDR3: CASGRMGGDPYQETQYF. CDR3 sequence (DNA): TGTGCCAGCGGACGGATGGGGGGGGACCCGTACCAAGAGACCCAGTACTTC.

The rearrangement links TRBV5-4 to TRBJ2-5; 10 bases fit TRBD2. V lost 8 bases and J lost 5; bases outside the gene matches: 9. Germline CDR1 SGHNT, CDR2 YYREEE (reference sequence). The CDR3 contains 14 residues. CDR3 amino acids: CASSDPGLAETQYF. The DNA of the CDR3 is TGTGCCAGTTCAGACCCGGGACTAGCGGAGACCCAGTACTTC.

This sequence joins TRBV5-6 and TRBJ2-3, with TRBD2 matching 11 bases. There are 15 residues in the CDR3. Germline-derived CDR1 and CDR2 are SGHDT and YYEEEE. After removal of 4 bases from V and 6 bases from J, the junction contained 7 bases not matched to a gene. The CDR3 here is CASSHRLAGPDTQYF. CDR3 nucleotide sequence: TGTGCCAGCAGCCATCGACTAGCGGGACCCGATACGCAGTATTTT.

V and J are TRBV6-1 and TRBJ2-2; D is ambiguous. V was pared by 4 bases and J by 9 bases, with 12 bases between. The CDR3 length is 13 residues. Germline lookup yields CDR1 MNHNS and CDR2 SASEGT. For the CDR3, the DNA is TGTGCCAGCAGTGCGAGCCTTTTCAGGGAGCTGTTTTTT. This gives the protein CASSASLFRELFF.

Details on this clone: At one end, the junction sequence differs from germline, possibly due to a read error. The chain combines TRBV6-5 with TRBJ2-5; TRBD2 agrees at 9 bases. CDR1 is MNHEY and CDR2 is SVGAGI in the germline V gene. The CDR3 spans 14 residues. The CDR3 sequence: CASSRGLAQGTQYF. In nucleotides, the CDR3 is TGTGCCAGCAGCCGGGGACTAGCACAAGGGACCCAGTACTTC.